A selection of T cell receptor beta chains follows, all from one sample in a study of T cell repertoires in cytomegalovirus infection. No antigen has been identified for these receptors. Using its own MiXCR run on the reads, TCRdb lists one record per CDR3 protein. The sample yields 550,000 to 700,000 distinct CDR3 sequences, roughly 43% seen once. The source material was cultured PBMCs, sampled from culture after CMV antigen stimulation. Receptors were obtained from a human donor in good health (CMV status not recorded). Some clones in this sample may be carry-over from other donors' samples. CDR3s include the opening cysteine and the closing phenylalanine or tryptophan. Each record gives: D gene, V gene, clone size, J gene, CDR3 DNA, CDR3 protein. D genes are given only for firm matches. Size tells how often a clone was seen (once, few, many) or the class of an expanded clone, and some rows leave it out.

>NA|TRBV2|NA|TRBJ2-7
TGTGCCAGCATCTACCAACAGGGCGCTAGTTACGAGCAGTACTTC
CASIYQQGASYEQYF
>NA|TRBV11-2|few|TRBJ2-2
TGTGCCAGCCGAGCCCCGGGGTCGGGTACCGGGGAGCTGTTTTTT
CASRAPGSGTGELFF
>TRBD1|TRBV10-3|NA|TRBJ2-3
TGTGCCATCAGTGAGTCCAGCTGGACAGGGGCAGATACGCAGTATTTT
CAISESSWTGADTQYF
>TRBD1|TRBV7-2|many|TRBJ1-2
TGTGCCAGCAGCCCACTAGGGGGCGGCACCGGCTACACCTTC
CASSPLGGGTGYTF
>NA|TRBV11-2|NA|TRBJ2-7
TGTGCCAGCAGCCTTGTGCGCCCCGCCTCAGACGAGCAGTACTTC
CASSLVRPASDEQYF
>TRBD1|TRBV7-2|NA|TRBJ1-3
TGTGCCAGCAGCCCACTACCGACAGGGGGCGGGGACACCATATATTTT
CASSPLPTGGGDTIYF
>NA|TRBV3-1|few|TRBJ1-2
TGTGCCAGCAGCAAGAATATTGGGGGACGAGATGGCTACACCTTC
CASSKNIGGRDGYTF
>NA|TRBV2|NA|TRBJ1-2
TGTGCCAGCAGCGGAGAGGCCTATGGCTACACCTTC
CASSGEAYGYTF
>NA|TRBV7-2|many|TRBJ2-1
TGTGCCAGCAGCCTATCCTCCGGGACTCACAATGAGCAGTTCTTC
CASSLSSGTHNEQFF
>NA|TRBV4-1|NA|TRBJ1-4
TGTGCCAGCAGCCCCTACCAAGGGATTGGGGAAAAACTGTTTTTT
CASSPYQGIGEKLFF